The sequence of this TCR beta chain was determined in a study of blood T cell repertoires in COVID-19. The CDR3 sequence is 13 residues long. Germline-derived CDR1 and CDR2 are GTSNPN and SVGIG (reference sequence). Trimming removed 5 bases from V and 6 bases from J; junction bases left unmatched: 7. Assay: immunoSEQ multiplex PCR; the TCRdb copy retains only in-frame clones and omits some. The table lists 150,000 to 200,000 clones, roughly 80% of them singletons, with about 5.5% in the top ten. Comment on this clone: Other DNA sequences within the sample encode an identical CDR3.

This chain links TRBV30 with TRBJ1-5, with 7 bases that match TRBD1. Sequencing was done on a sample of peripheral blood. The TCR originated in a young woman with acute or convalescent COVID-19. CDR3 sequence: CAWGRQGSQPQHF. The CDR3 region has the DNA TGTGCCTGGGGAAGACAGGGATCTCAGCCCCAGCATTTT.